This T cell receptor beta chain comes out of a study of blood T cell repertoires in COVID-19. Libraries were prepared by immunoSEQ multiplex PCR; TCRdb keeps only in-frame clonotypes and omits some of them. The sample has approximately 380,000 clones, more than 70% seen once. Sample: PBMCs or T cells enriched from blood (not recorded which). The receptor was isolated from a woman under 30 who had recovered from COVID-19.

CDR3: CASSLDGEGEQYF. The CDR3 DNA reads TGTGCCAGCAGCTTGGATGGGGAGGGCGAGCAGTACTTC. V and J are TRBV5-6 and TRBJ2-7; 7 bases are shared with TRBD2. The junction had 3 bases not matched to a gene; V was cut back by 0 bases and J by 6 bases. Germline V gene sequence: CDR1 SGHDT, CDR2 YYEEEE. This CDR3 contains 13 residues.